This TCR beta chain was sequenced for a study of blood T cell repertoires in COVID-19. Study as a whole: Acute and convalescent COVID-19 samples came from the United States, Italy and Spain. Sample material is recorded as cDNA or gDNA derived from T cells, B-cell-depleted T cells, or PBMCs.

As handled by the study authors: Estimated nucleated cell counts came from reference gene primer amplification. Profiling relied on immunoSEQ multiplex PCR, and the TCRdb table lists in-frame clones only, not all of them. V and J calls and clone size are those listed in that table; D and trimming were worked out from the DNA. The repertoire holds 65,000 to 90,000 clones, with 85% to 90% as singletons. After removal of 2 bases from V and 11 bases from J, the junction contained 11 bases not matched to a gene. The CDR3 runs 14 residues. Germline V gives CDR1 LGHDT, CDR2 YNNKEL (reference sequence). Sequenced sample: peripheral blood. The rearrangement uses TRBV3-1 (or the pseudogene TRBV3-2) and TRBJ1-1; 7 nucleotides match TRBD1. The TCR originated in an elderly woman in a cohort sampled during active or convalescent COVID-19. The CDR3 protein is CASSQRDSLGGAFF. Written as DNA, the CDR3 is TGTGCCAGCAGCCAACGGGACAGCCTGGGTGGCGCTTTCTTT.